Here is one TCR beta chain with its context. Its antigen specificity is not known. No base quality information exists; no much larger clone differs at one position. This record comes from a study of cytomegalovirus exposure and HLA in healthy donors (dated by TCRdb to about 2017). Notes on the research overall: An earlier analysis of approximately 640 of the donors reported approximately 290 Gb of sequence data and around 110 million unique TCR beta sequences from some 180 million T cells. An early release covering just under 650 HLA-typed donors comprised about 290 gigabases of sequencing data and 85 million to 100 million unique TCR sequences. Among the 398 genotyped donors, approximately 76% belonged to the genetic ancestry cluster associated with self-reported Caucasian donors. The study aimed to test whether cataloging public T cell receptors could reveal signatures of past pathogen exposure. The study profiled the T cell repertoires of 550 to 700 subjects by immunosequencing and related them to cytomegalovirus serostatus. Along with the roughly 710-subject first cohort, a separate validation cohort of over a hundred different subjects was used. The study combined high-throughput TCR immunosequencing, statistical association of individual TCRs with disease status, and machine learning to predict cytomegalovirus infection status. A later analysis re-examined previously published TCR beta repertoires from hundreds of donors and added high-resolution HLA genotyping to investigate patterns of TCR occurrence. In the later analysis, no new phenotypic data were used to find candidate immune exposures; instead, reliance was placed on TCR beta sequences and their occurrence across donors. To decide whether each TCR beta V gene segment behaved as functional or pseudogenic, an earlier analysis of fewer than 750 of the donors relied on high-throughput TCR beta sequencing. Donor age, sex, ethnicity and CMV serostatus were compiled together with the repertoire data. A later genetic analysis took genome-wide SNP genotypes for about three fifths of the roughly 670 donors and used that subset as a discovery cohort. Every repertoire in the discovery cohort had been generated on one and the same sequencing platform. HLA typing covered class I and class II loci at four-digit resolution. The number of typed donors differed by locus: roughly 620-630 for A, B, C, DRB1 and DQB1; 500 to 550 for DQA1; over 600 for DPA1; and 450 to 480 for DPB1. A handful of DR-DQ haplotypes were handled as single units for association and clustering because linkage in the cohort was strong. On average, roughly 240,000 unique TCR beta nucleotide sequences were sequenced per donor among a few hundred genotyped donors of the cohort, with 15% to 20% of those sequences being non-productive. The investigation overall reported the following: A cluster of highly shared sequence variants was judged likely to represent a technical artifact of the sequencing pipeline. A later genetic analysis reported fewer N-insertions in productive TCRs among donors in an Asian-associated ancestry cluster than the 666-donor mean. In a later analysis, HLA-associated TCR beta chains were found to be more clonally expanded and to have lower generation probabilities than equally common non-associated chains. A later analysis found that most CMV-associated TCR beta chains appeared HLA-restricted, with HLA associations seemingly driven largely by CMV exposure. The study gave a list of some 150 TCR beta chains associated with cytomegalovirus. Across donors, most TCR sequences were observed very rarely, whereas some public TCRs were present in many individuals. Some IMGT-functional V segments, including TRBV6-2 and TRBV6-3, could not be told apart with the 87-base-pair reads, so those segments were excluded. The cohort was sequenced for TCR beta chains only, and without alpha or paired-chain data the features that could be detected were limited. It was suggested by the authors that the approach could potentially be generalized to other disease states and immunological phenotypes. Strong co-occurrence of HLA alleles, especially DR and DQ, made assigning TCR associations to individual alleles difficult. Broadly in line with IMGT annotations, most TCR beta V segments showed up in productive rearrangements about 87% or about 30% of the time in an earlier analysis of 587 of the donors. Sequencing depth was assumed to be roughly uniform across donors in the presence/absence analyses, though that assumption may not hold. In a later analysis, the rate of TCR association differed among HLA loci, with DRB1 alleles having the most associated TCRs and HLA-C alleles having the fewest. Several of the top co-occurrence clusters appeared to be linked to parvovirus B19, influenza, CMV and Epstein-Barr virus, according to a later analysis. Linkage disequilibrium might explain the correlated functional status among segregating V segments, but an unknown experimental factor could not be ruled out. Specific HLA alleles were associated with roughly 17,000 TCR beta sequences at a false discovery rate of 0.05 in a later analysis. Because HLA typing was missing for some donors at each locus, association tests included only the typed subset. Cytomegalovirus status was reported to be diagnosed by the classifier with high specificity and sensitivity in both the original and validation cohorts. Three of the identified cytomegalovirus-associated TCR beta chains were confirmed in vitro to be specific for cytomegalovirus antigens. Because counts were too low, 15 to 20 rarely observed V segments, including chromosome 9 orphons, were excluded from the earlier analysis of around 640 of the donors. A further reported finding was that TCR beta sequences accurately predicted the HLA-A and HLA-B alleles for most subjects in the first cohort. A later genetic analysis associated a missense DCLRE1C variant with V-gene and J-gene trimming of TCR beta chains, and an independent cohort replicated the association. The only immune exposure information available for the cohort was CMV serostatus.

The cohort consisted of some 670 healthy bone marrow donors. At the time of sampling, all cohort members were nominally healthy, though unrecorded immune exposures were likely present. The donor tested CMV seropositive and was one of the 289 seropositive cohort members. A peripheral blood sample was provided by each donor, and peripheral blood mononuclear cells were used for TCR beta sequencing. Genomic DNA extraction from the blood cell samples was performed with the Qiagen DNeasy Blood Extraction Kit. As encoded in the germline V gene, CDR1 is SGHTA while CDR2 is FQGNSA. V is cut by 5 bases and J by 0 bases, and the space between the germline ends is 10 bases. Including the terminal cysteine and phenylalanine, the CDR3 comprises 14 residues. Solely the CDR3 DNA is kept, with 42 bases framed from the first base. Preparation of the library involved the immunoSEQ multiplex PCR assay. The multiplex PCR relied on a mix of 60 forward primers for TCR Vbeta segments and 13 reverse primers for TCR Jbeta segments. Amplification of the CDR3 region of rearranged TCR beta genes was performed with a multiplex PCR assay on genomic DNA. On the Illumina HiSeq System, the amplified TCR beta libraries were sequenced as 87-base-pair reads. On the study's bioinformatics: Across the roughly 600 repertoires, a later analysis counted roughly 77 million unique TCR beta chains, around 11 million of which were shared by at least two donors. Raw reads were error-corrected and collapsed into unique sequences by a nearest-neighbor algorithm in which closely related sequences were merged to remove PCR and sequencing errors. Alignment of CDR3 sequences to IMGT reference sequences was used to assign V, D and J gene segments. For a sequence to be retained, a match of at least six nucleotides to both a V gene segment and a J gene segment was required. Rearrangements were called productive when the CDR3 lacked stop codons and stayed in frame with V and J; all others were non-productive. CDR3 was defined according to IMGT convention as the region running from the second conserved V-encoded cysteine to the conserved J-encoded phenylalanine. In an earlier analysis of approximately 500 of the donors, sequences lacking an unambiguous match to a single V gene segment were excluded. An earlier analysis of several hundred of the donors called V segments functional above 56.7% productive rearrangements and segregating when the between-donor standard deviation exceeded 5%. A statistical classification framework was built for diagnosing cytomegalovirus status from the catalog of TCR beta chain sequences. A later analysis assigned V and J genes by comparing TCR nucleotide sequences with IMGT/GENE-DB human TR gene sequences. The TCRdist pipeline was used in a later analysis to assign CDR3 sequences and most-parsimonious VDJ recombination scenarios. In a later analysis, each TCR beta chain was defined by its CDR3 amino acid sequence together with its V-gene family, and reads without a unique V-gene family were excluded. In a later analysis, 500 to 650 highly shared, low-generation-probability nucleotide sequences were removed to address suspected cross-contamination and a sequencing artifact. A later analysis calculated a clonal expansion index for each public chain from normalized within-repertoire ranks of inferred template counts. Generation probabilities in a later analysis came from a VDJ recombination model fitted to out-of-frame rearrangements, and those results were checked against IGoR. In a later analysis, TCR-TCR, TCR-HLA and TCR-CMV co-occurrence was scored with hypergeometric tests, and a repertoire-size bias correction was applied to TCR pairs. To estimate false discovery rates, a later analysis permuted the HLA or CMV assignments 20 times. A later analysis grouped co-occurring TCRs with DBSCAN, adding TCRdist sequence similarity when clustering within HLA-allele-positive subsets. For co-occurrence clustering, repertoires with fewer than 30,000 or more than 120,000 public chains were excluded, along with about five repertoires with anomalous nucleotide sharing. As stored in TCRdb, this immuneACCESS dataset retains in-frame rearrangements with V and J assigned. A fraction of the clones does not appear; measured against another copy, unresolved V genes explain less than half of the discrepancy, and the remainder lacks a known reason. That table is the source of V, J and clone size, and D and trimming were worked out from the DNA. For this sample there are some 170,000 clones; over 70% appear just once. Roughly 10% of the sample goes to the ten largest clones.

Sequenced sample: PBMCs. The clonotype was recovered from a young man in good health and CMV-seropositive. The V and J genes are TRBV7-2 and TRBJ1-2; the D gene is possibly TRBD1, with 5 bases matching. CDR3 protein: CASSKPGANYGYTF. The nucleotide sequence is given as TGTGCCAGCAGCAAACCGGGGGCTAACTATGGCTACACCTTC.